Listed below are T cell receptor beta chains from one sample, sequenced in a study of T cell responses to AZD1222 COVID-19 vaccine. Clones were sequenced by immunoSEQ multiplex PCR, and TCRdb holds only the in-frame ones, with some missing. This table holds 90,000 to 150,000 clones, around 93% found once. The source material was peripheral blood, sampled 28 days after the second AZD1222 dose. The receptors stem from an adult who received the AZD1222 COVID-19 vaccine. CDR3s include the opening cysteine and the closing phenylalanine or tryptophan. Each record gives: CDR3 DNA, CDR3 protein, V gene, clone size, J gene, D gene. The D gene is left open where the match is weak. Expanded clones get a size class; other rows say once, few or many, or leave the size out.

TGCAGCGTTGATGGGGGTGACACTGAAGCTTTCTTT | CSVDGGDTEAFF | TRBV29-1 | once | TRBJ1-1 | -
TGTGCCAGCAGTTTAGGAAGGGGGAACACCATATATTTT | CASSLGRGNTIYF | TRBV28 | once | TRBJ1-3 | -
TGTGCCAGCAGCCCCGGGACTAGCGGGAGGGCAGCTGAGCAGTTCTTC | CASSPGTSGRAAEQFF | TRBV5-4 | - | TRBJ2-1 | TRBD2
TGTGCCAGCAGCTCGGGACAGGGCTACGAGCAGTACTTC | CASSSGQGYEQYF | TRBV5-5 | once | TRBJ2-7 | TRBD1
TGTGCCACCAGGGAGGGGGGTCTTAGCAATCAGCCCCAGCATTTT | CATREGGLSNQPQHF | TRBV15 | - | TRBJ1-5 | -
TGTGCCAGCATCAACCCAGGGGGTCGAACTGAAGCTTTCTTT | CASINPGGRTEAFF | TRBV6-5 | - | TRBJ1-1 | TRBD1
TGTGCCAGCGGGGACAGGGTCTACGAGCAGTACTTC | CASGDRVYEQYF | TRBV7-9 | - | TRBJ2-7 | TRBD1
TGCGCCAGCAGCGAAAAGGACAGGGGGATTGGAGGAGGCTACACCTTC | CASSEKDRGIGGGYTF | TRBV5-1 | - | TRBJ1-2 | TRBD1
TGCAGTGCTAGTAGGCGGGAGGGCCGAGTGGGCGAGCAGTACTTC | CSASRREGRVGEQYF | TRBV20-1 | - | TRBJ2-7 | TRBD2
TGTGCCAGCAGCCCCGGACAGGGGGGGGTCTATGGCTACACCTTC | CASSPGQGGVYGYTF | TRBV6-4 | - | TRBJ1-2 | TRBD1
TGTGCCAGCAGCGAACAGGAGGGGTATAGCAATCAGCCCCAGCATTTT | CASSEQEGYSNQPQHF | TRBV4-2 | - | TRBJ1-5 | -
TGTGCCAGCAGTTTAGCCTTCAACACTGAAGCTTTCTTT | CASSLAFNTEAFF | TRBV28 | - | TRBJ1-1 | -
TGTGCCGGATCGACAGGGCTTCACACTGAAGCTTTCTTT | CAGSTGLHTEAFF | TRBV28 | - | TRBJ1-1 | TRBD1
TGTGCCAGCACCCGGGACAGGGTGCGCGGCTACACCTTC | CASTRDRVRGYTF | TRBV12-3/TRBV12-4 | - | TRBJ1-2 | TRBD1
TGTGCAAGTCGCGGAAGGGAGAACACTGAAGCTTTCTTT | CASRGRENTEAFF | TRBV12-2 | - | TRBJ1-1 | -
TGTGCCAGACGGGACGCCGGGCTTGGCTACACCTTC | CARRDAGLGYTF | TRBV2 | - | TRBJ1-2 | -
TGCGCCAGCAGTCCAGGGTTAAGCAATCAGCCCCAGCATTTT | CASSPGLSNQPQHF | TRBV10-2 | - | TRBJ1-5 | -
TGTGCCAGCAGCCGCAAGACTAGCGGGAGATACGAGCAGTACTTC | CASSRKTSGRYEQYF | TRBV7-8 | few | TRBJ2-7 | TRBD2
TGTGCCACCGCCGGGACAGGGGGGGTTGATGAGCAGTTCTTC | CATAGTGGVDEQFF | TRBV24-1 | - | TRBJ2-1 | TRBD1
TGTGCCAGCAGAGCAACCGGGACAGGGACCGGGGCCAACGTCCTGACTTTC | CASRATGTGTGANVLTF | TRBV25-1 | - | TRBJ2-6 | TRBD1
TGTGCCAGCAGCCATCCGGGACAGGGACGACACGAGCAGTACTTC | CASSHPGQGRHEQYF | TRBV3-1/TRBV3-2 | - | TRBJ2-7 | TRBD1
TGCGCCAGCAACAGGACAAACTATGGCTACACCTTC | CASNRTNYGYTF | TRBV10-1 | - | TRBJ1-2 | -
TGTGCCAGCAGCCAATCGTTGGGGGGCCTCTACAATGAGCAGTTCTTC | CASSQSLGGLYNEQFF | TRBV4-2 | - | TRBJ2-1 | -
TGTGCCAGTACAAGGCCCGGTCCGGATAATTCACCCCTCCACTTT | CASTRPGPDNSPLHF | TRBV28 | - | TRBJ1-6 | -
TGCGCCAGCAGCGGGACAGGTTCGGGTGAGCAGTTCTTC | CASSGTGSGEQFF | TRBV5-1 | - | TRBJ2-1 | TRBD1
TGTGCCAGCAGCAAAGTGGCGGGCGAGCAGTACTTC | CASSKVAGEQYF | TRBV21-1 | - | TRBJ2-7 | -
TGTGCCAGCAGCTTAGGGGACAGGGTGAATGAGCAGTTCTTC | CASSLGDRVNEQFF | TRBV11-3 | - | TRBJ2-1 | TRBD1
TGTGCCAGCAGCCTTCTAGCGGGAGGGTTCGGTGAGCAGTTCTTC | CASSLLAGGFGEQFF | TRBV7-9 | once | TRBJ2-1 | TRBD2
TGTGCCAGTAGGGAAAGAGGGGTATCCTACGAGCAGTACTTC | CASRERGVSYEQYF | TRBV19 | once | TRBJ2-7 | -